Each of the 27 T cell receptor beta chains below was sequenced from the same sample in a study of T cell responses to AZD1222 COVID-19 vaccine. Profiled with immunoSEQ multiplex PCR; TCRdb holds only in-frame clones, not every one. This sample has 150,000 or so clones, with approximately 87% found just once. The sample consisted of peripheral blood, taken on day 0 of MenACWY control vaccination. These receptors all come from an adult in good health.

The V and J genes are TRBV3-1 (or the pseudogene TRBV3-2) and TRBJ1-2, with 8 bases identical to TRBD1. In germline, CDR1 is LGHDT, CDR2 YNNKEL (reference sequence). The CDR3 runs 15 residues. The V gene end was trimmed by 4 bases and the J gene end by 2 bases; junction bases not matched to a gene: 6. The CDR3 bases are TGTGCCAGCAGCCCTAGGGACAGGCTAAACTATGGCTACACCTTC. Its protein is CASSPRDRLNYGYTF.

This chain links TRBV28 with TRBJ1-1; 8 positions agree with TRBD1. Germline CDR1 MDHEN, CDR2 SYDVKM. This CDR3 region has 14 residues. The ends lost 6 bases at V and 4 bases at J; junction bases unmatched: 7. DNA of the CDR3: TGTGCCAGCAGACGGACAGGGAGAGGCACTGAAGCTTTCTTT. Translation: CASRRTGRGTEAFF. Complete variable domain (other parts from reference TRBV28 and TRBJ1-1): DVKVTQSSRYLVKRTGEKVFLECVQDMDHENMFWYRQDPGLGLRLIYFSYDVKMKEKGDIPEGYSVSREKKERFSLILESASTNQTSMYLCASRRTGRGTEAFFGQGTRLTVV.

This rearrangement joins TRBV5-6 to TRBJ1-4; D call uncertain. The germline V gene encodes CDR1 SGHDT and CDR2 YYEEEE. The CDR3 loop spans 14 amino acids. V was shortened by 2 bases and J by 2 bases, with 7 bases between the two germline ends. CDR3 bases: TGTGCCAGCAGCTTAAGGTGGACTAATGAAAAACTGTTTTTT. As protein: CASSLRWTNEKLFF.

This clone was counted between two and nine times. The chain recombines TRBV7-2 with TRBJ1-1; D may be TRBD1 (6 bases). The germline gives CDR1 SGHTA, CDR2 FQGNSA. Trimming pared 8 bases from V and 11 bases from J, leaving 30 bases between. This CDR3 has 16 amino acids. CDR3 loop: CASRKLLSTGPRRAFF. CDR3 DNA: TGTGCCAGCCGCAAACTACTATCGACAGGCCCTAGGAGGGCTTTCTTT.

This clone was recorded once. The chain carries TRBV11-3 and TRBJ2-7; D is tentatively TRBD1 or TRBD2 (5 bases each). CDR3 length: 14 amino acids. Deletions cut 1 base from V and 2 bases from J, with 9 bases between. CDR1 SGHNT and CDR2 YENEEA come from the germline V gene. The CDR3 region has the DNA TGTGCCAGCAGCTTAGGTGGGGGTCCCTACGAGCAGTACTTC. Protein product: CASSLGGGPYEQYF.

The V gene is TRBV7-9, the J gene TRBJ1-2; D perhaps matches TRBD1 (5 bases). The length of the CDR3 is 13 residues. CDR1 and CDR2 from the germline V gene are SEHNR and FQNEAQ (reference sequence). The V and J ends lost 1 base and 4 bases respectively, with 7 bases between them. CDR3 loop: CASSLDGTYGYTF. CDR3 bases: TGTGCCAGCAGCTTAGACGGGACCTATGGCTACACCTTC.

This clone was seen just once. The CDR3, as DNA: TGCGCCAGCAGCTTGCTGAGGGGCGCCTTTGGCTACACCTTC. As protein: CASSLLRGAFGYTF. This chain joins TRBV5-1 and TRBJ1-2, with D possibly being TRBD1 (5 bases). This CDR3 is 14 amino acids long. Germline loops: CDR1 SGHRS, CDR2 YFSETQ. Between the trimmed V and J ends, which lost 1 base and 7 bases, there was a span of 14 bases.

This chain joins TRBV19 and TRBJ1-5; D is undetermined. CDR1 is LNHDA, CDR2 SQIVND, per germline (reference sequence). With 1 base removed from V and 5 bases from J, the gap between germline ends came to 12 bases. There are 15 residues in the CDR3. CDR3 loop: CASSIVGRIYQPQHF. The CDR3 nucleotides read TGTGCCAGTAGTATAGTGGGGAGGATATATCAGCCCCAGCATTTT.

The chain combines TRBV6-5 with TRBJ1-4; D perhaps matches TRBD1 (5 bases). The CDR3 runs 14 residues. Looked up from germline, CDR1 is MNHEY and CDR2 is SVGAGI. With 4 bases removed from V and 5 bases from J, the gap between germline ends came to 11 bases. The CDR3 DNA is TGTGCCAGCAGTTTGATAGGGGTGAATGAAAAACTGTTTTTT. Translation: CASSLIGVNEKLFF.

The chain is built from TRBV19 and TRBJ1-1; D is perhaps TRBD1 (6 bases). With 5 bases removed from V and 6 bases from J, the gap between germline ends came to 13 bases. The CDR3 is made up of 13 amino acids. Germline values: CDR1 LNHDA, CDR2 SQIVND (reference sequence). CDR3 in DNA: TGTGCCAGTAGTCCACAGGGTATACCTGAAGCTTTCTTT. Its protein product is CASSPQGIPEAFF. Supplemented by reference TRBV19 and TRBJ1-1, the full variable domain reads DGGITQSPKYLFRKEGQNVTLSCEQNLNHDAMYWYRQDPGQGLRLIYYSQIVNDFQKGDIAEGYSVSREKKESFPLTVTSAQKNPTAFYLCASSPQGIPEAFFGQGTRLTVV.

The chain couples TRBV19 to TRBJ1-6, with TRBD1 matching 10 bases. The germline V gene encodes CDR1 LNHDA and CDR2 SQIVND (reference sequence). The CDR3 is 16 residues long. V shed 3 bases, J shed 9 bases, and the junction held 8 bases outside the gene matches. The CDR3 region is CASSILTGQGSSPLHF. Here the CDR3 DNA reads TGTGCCAGTAGTATCCTAACGGGACAGGGGTCTTCACCCCTCCACTTT.

This clone was detected a few times. The genes are TRBV28 and TRBJ1-1; D is undetermined. This CDR3 spans 12 amino acids. The germline V gene encodes CDR1 MDHEN and CDR2 SYDVKM. V lost 4 bases and J 4 bases, leaving 7 bases between the germline ends. The CDR3: CASSSGVTEAFF. The CDR3 nucleotides are TGTGCCAGCAGTTCCGGCGTCACTGAAGCTTTCTTT.

In its sample, this clone was seen a few times. The gene calls are TRBV11-3 and TRBJ1-6, with D unclear. The V end was cut by 5 bases, the J end by 7 bases, with 12 bases between. There are 14 residues in the CDR3. The germline gives CDR1 SGHNT, CDR2 YENEEA. The CDR3 sequence: CASSRSDSNSPLHF. DNA of the CDR3: TGTGCCAGCAGCCGGTCGGACTCAAATTCACCCCTCCACTTT.

This clone was picked up one time. The rearrangement uses TRBV5-1 and TRBJ1-2, with a possible D match to TRBD1 (5 bases). The CDR3 sequence is 15 residues long. The germline V gene has CDR1 SGHRS and CDR2 YFSETQ. Trimming stripped 2 bases from V and 5 bases from J, with 16 bases between. The CDR3 loop reads CASSFSTGTDYGYTF. In DNA form, the CDR3 reads TGCGCCAGCAGCTTTTCGACCGGGACGGATTATGGCTACACCTTC.

The chain carries TRBV10-3 and TRBJ2-5; D unclear. The CDR3 is made up of 14 amino acids. Per the germline V gene, CDR1 is ENHRY and CDR2 is SYGVKD. V shed 3 bases and J shed 4 bases, with 12 bases lying between them. Here the CDR3 reads CAISEGSPRETQYF. In nucleotides, the CDR3 is TGTGCCATCAGTGAAGGTAGCCCCAGAGAGACCCAGTACTTC.

V is TRBV7-8 and J is TRBJ1-4; TRBD1 agrees at 7 bases. V was pared by 5 bases and J by 3 bases, with 6 bases of the junction left unmatched. The CDR3 contains 15 residues. Germline CDR1 is SGHVS and CDR2 is FQNEAQ. This CDR3 reads CASSPRTGSNEKLFF. CDR3 nucleotides: TGTGCCAGCAGCCCTAGGACAGGCTCTAATGAAAAACTGTTTTTT.

The chain has TRBV28 and TRBJ1-6, with 8 bases aligning to TRBD1. V was clipped by 2 bases and J by 5 bases; unmatched bases: 5. The CDR3 length is 16 residues. The germline V gene has CDR1 MDHEN and CDR2 SYDVKM. CDR3 region: CASSLPWTGNNSPLHF. The CDR3 nucleotides are TGTGCCAGCAGTTTACCCTGGACAGGGAATAATTCACCCCTCCACTTT.

J is TRBJ2-6 and V is TRBV24-1; D perhaps matches TRBD1 (5 bases). This CDR3 has 16 amino acids. Germline V CDR1 and CDR2: KGHDR, SFDVKD. Trimming left V 3 bases short and J 4 bases short, with 12 bases between. CDR3 amino acids: CATSDPTEYGANVLTF. The CDR3, as DNA: TGTGCCACCAGTGATCCGACAGAGTACGGGGCCAACGTCCTGACTTTC.

This chain connects TRBV4-1 to TRBJ1-2; D unclear. CDR1 is MGHRA and CDR2 is YSYEKL in the germline V gene. The V end lost 5 bases, the J end lost 6 bases, and 7 bases lay between the germline ends. The CDR3 covers 11 residues. The CDR3 region is CASSAQDGYTF. The CDR3 coding sequence is TGCGCCAGCAGCGCCCAGGATGGCTACACCTTC.

This clone was detected once. The rearrangement uses TRBV27 and TRBJ1-1; no clear D. The V end was cut by 0 bases, the J end by 1 base, with 9 bases between. CDR1 is MNHEY, CDR2 SMNVEV, per germline (reference sequence). The length of the CDR3 is 15 residues. This CDR3 reads CASSLSLRRNTEAFF. The CDR3 bases are TGTGCCAGCAGTTTATCGCTTAGACGGAACACTGAAGCTTTCTTT.

CDR3 coding DNA: TGTGCCAGCATGGACAGCTATAATTCACCCCTCCACTTT. The encoded protein is CASMDSYNSPLHF. The chain joins TRBV6-6 to TRBJ1-6; maybe TRBD1 (6 bases). The CDR3 contains 13 residues. The ends were cut back, 7 bases at V and 3 bases at J, with 7 bases in the middle. Germline V gene sequence: CDR1 MNHNY, CDR2 SVGAGI (reference sequence).

The V gene is TRBV7-2, the J gene TRBJ2-1; possible D gene TRBD2, 6 bases. The CDR3 runs 13 residues. Germline lookup yields CDR1 SGHTA and CDR2 FQGNSA. Trimming shortened V by 5 bases and J by 6 bases, and 11 bases separated the two germline ends. This CDR3 reads CASSPGLSNEQFF. CDR3 in DNA: TGTGCCAGCAGCCCGGGACTCAGCAATGAGCAGTTCTTC.

This clone appeared a few times. The chain employs TRBV7-8 and TRBJ2-2, with TRBD1 matching 7 bases. CDR1 and CDR2 from the germline V gene are SGHVS and FQNEAQ. The CDR3 is 13 residues long. V shed 1 base, J shed 9 bases, and the junction held 2 bases outside the gene matches. The CDR3 coding sequence is TGTGCCAGCAGCTTAGACAGGGGAAGGGAGCTGTTTTTT. This gives the protein CASSLDRGRELFF.

CDR3 protein: CASSTLAGSSYNEQFF. CDR3 nucleotides: TGTGCCAGTAGTACATTAGCGGGGAGCTCCTACAATGAGCAGTTCTTC. The chain joins TRBV19 to TRBJ2-1; TRBD2 matches 8 bases. The CDR3 is made up of 16 amino acids. Germline CDR1 LNHDA, CDR2 SQIVND (reference sequence). The V segment lost 4 bases and the J segment 0 bases; nucleotides outside the gene matches: 5.

The chain combines TRBV5-1 with TRBJ2-7; tentatively, D is TRBD1 (6 bases). The germline V gene has CDR1 SGHRS and CDR2 YFSETQ. V lost 0 bases and J 7 bases, leaving 14 bases between the germline ends. The CDR3 loop spans 14 amino acids. Here the CDR3 reads CASSLVGSRGEQYV. The CDR3 bases are TGCGCCAGCAGCTTGGTCGGCTCCAGGGGAGAGCAGTACGTC.

The chain employs TRBV19 and TRBJ2-5; 8 bases fit TRBD1. This CDR3 is built from 15 residues. Per germline, CDR1 LNHDA and CDR2 SQIVND (reference sequence). With 4 bases clipped from V and 4 bases from J, the junction kept 8 bases outside the gene matches. This CDR3 reads CASSRGRGQVETQYF. CDR3 DNA sequence: TGTGCCAGTAGTAGGGGCAGGGGGCAGGTAGAGACCCAGTACTTC.

This chain uses TRBV25-1 with TRBJ1-3; TRBD1 agrees at 7 bases. Germline V lookup: CDR1 MGHDK, CDR2 SYGVNS. The CDR3 has 15 residues. Trimming took 2 bases from V and 3 from J; bases not matched to a gene: 4. This CDR3 is CASSEIDRVGNTIYF. CDR3 nucleotides: TGTGCCAGCAGTGAAATCGACAGGGTTGGAAACACCATATATTTT.